These T cell receptor beta chains were read from a single sample in a study of blood T cell repertoires in COVID-19. Assay used: immunoSEQ multiplex PCR; TCRdb lists only in-frame clones, some missing. The data contain about 150,000 clones, 65% to 80% of them singletons. The sample comprised peripheral blood. These receptors originate from a man aged 55 to 70 with acute or convalescent COVID-19. CDR3s include the opening cysteine and the closing phenylalanine or tryptophan. Fields, in order: J gene, D gene, clone size, V gene, CDR3 DNA, CDR3 protein. A D gene is named only where the DNA matches it firmly. The size entry is marked missing in some rows and otherwise reads once, few, many or a size class.

j_gene: TRBJ2-7; d_gene: NA; abundance: once; v_gene: TRBV5-1; CDR3nt: TGCGCCAGCTCCAGCAGGGCTATCTCCTACGAGCAGTACTTC; CDR3aa: CASSSRAISYEQYF
j_gene: TRBJ2-7; d_gene: TRBD2; abundance: NA; v_gene: TRBV29-1; CDR3nt: TGCAGCGTTGCCGCGGGAGCTCTCTACGAGCAGTACTTC; CDR3aa: CSVAAGALYEQYF
j_gene: TRBJ2-7; d_gene: NA; abundance: NA; v_gene: TRBV28; CDR3nt: TGTGCCAGCGGGACTTGGTACGAGCAGTACTTC; CDR3aa: CASGTWYEQYF
j_gene: TRBJ2-1; d_gene: NA; abundance: NA; v_gene: TRBV5-3; CDR3nt: TGTGCCAGAAGCCCCGGGGAGCCTAGAGCTCCTACACGGGTCGGCACCTACAATGAGCAGTTCTTC; CDR3aa: CARSPGEPRAPTRVGTYNEQFF
j_gene: TRBJ1-4; d_gene: TRBD1; abundance: NA; v_gene: TRBV5-6; CDR3nt: TGTGCCAGCAGCTTGGAAAGGGGGCTCGGGACTAATGAAAAACTGTTTTTT; CDR3aa: CASSLERGLGTNEKLFF
j_gene: TRBJ1-5; d_gene: NA; abundance: few; v_gene: TRBV18; CDR3nt: TGTGCCAGCTCATGGACACCGTATAGCAATCAGCCCCAGCATTTT; CDR3aa: CASSWTPYSNQPQHF
j_gene: TRBJ2-1; d_gene: NA; abundance: NA; v_gene: TRBV2; CDR3nt: TGTGCCAGCAGTTTAACCCGACCCGGGGAGCAGTTCTTC; CDR3aa: CASSLTRPGEQFF
j_gene: TRBJ2-7; d_gene: TRBD2; abundance: NA; v_gene: TRBV3-1/TRBV3-2; CDR3nt: TGTGCCAGCAGCCAATGGGCCGGGACTAGCGGCTCCTACGAGCAGTACTTC; CDR3aa: CASSQWAGTSGSYEQYF
j_gene: TRBJ1-6; d_gene: NA; abundance: NA; v_gene: TRBV30; CDR3nt: TGTGCCAGTAAAGACAGGACCAGCTCCTATAATTCACCCCTCCACTTT; CDR3aa: CASKDRTSSYNSPLHF
j_gene: TRBJ1-3; d_gene: NA; abundance: few; v_gene: TRBV25-1; CDR3nt: TGTGCCAGCAGTGAATACCCAATCGGGACGGAGGGTGGAAACACCATATATTTT; CDR3aa: CASSEYPIGTEGGNTIYF
j_gene: TRBJ2-3; d_gene: NA; abundance: NA; v_gene: TRBV29-1; CDR3nt: TGCAGCGTTGGGTTTGGCGGGGGCGCATCGGATACGCAGTATTTT; CDR3aa: CSVGFGGGASDTQYF
j_gene: TRBJ2-7; d_gene: NA; abundance: NA; v_gene: TRBV29-1; CDR3nt: TGCAGCGTGAAGACAGGTAACTACGAGCAGTACTTC; CDR3aa: CSVKTGNYEQYF
j_gene: TRBJ1-6; d_gene: TRBD1; abundance: few; v_gene: TRBV28; CDR3nt: TGTGCCAGCAGTTCGGCCGGGACAGGGTATTCACCCCTCCACTTT; CDR3aa: CASSSAGTGYSPLHF
j_gene: TRBJ2-3; d_gene: TRBD1; abundance: NA; v_gene: TRBV10-1; CDR3nt: TGCGCCAGCAGTGACGGACAGGTCCCAGATACGCAGTATTTT; CDR3aa: CASSDGQVPDTQYF